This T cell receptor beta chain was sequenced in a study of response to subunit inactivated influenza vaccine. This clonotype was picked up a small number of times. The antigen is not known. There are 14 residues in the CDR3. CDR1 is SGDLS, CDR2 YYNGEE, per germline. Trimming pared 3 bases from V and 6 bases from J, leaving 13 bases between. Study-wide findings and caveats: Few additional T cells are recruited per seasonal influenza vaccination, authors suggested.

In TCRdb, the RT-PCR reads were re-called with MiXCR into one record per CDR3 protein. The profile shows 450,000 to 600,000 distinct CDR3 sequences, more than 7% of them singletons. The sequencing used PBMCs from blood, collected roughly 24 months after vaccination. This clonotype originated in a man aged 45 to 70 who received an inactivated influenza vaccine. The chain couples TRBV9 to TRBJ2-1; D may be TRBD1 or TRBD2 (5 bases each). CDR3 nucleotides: TGTGCCAGCAGCGCCCAACCCGGGACCAATGAGCAGTTCTTC. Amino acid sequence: CASSAQPGTNEQFF. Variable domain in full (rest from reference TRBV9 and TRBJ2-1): DSGVTQTPKHLITATGQRVTLRCSPRSGDLSVYWYQQSLDQGLQFLIQYYNGEERAKGNILERFSAQQFPDLHSELNLSSLELGDSALYFCASSAQPGTNEQFFGPGTRLTVL.